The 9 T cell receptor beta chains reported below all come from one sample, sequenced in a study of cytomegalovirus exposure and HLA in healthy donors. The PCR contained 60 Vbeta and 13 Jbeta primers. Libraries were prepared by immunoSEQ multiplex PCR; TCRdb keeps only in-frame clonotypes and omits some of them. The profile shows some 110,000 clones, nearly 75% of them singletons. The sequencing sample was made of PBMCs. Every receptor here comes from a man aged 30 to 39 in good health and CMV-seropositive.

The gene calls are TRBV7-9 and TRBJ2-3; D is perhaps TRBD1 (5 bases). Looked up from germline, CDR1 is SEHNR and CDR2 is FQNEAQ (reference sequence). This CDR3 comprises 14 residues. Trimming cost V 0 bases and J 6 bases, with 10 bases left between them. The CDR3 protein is CASSLAQAKDTQYF. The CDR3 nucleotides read TGTGCCAGCAGCTTAGCACAGGCCAAGGATACGCAGTATTTT.

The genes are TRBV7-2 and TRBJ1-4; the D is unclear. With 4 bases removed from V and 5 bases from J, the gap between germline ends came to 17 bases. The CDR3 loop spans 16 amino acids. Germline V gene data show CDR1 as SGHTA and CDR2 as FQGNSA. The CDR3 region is CASSSQSLIGNEKLFF. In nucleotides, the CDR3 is TGTGCCAGCAGCTCCCAGTCCTTAATCGGGAATGAAAAACTGTTTTTT.

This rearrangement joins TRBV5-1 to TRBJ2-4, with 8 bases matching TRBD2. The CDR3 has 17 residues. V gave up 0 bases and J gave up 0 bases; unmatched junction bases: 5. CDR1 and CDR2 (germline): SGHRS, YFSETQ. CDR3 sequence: CASSLESGGPAKNIQYF. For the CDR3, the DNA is TGCGCCAGCAGCTTGGAGTCGGGGGGGCCAGCCAAAAACATTCAGTACTTC.

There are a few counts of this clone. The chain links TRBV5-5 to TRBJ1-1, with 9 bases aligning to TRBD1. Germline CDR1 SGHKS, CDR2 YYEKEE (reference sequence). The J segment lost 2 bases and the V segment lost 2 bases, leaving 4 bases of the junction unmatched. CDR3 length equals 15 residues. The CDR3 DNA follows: TGTGCCAGCAGCTTTGCGGGACAGGGAAACACTGAAGCTTTCTTT. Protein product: CASSFAGQGNTEAFF.

CDR3 loop: CASRTEAYEQYF. CDR3 DNA: TGTGCCAGCAGGACAGAAGCCTACGAGCAGTACTTC. V gene TRBV2 combines with J gene TRBJ2-5; perhaps TRBD1 as D (5 bases). TRBJ2-7 explains the end of the DNA better; the J call may be wrong. The CDR3 is made up of 12 amino acids. Germline V gives CDR1 SNHLY, CDR2 FYNNEI.

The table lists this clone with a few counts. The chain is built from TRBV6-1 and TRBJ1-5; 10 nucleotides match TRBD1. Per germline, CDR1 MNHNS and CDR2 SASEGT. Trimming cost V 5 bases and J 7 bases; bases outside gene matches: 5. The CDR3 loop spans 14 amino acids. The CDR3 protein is CASSSPGQGQPQHF. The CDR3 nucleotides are TGTGCCAGCAGTTCACCGGGACAGGGGCAGCCCCAGCATTTT.

The CDR3 nucleotides are TGTGCCAGCAGCCCGACAGGGGATCAGCCCCAGCATTTT. Translating gives CASSPTGDQPQHF. The chain combines TRBV28 with TRBJ1-5; 8 bases are shared with TRBD1. Trimming took 6 bases from V and 5 from J; bases not matched to a gene: 3. Germline loops: CDR1 MDHEN, CDR2 SYDVKM. CDR3 length: 13 amino acids.

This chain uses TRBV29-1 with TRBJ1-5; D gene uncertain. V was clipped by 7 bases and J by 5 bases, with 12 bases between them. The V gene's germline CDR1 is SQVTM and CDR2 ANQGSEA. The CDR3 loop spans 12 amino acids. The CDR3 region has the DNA TGCAGCGGGAGTAACGGGGATCAGCCCCAGCATTTT. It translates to CSGSNGDQPQHF.

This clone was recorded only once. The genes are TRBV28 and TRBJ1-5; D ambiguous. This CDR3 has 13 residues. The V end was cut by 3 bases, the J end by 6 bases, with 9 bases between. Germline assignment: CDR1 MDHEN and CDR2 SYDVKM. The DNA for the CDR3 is TGTGCCAGCAGTTTTCTGGAGGTTCAGCCCCAGCATTTT. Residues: CASSFLEVQPQHF.